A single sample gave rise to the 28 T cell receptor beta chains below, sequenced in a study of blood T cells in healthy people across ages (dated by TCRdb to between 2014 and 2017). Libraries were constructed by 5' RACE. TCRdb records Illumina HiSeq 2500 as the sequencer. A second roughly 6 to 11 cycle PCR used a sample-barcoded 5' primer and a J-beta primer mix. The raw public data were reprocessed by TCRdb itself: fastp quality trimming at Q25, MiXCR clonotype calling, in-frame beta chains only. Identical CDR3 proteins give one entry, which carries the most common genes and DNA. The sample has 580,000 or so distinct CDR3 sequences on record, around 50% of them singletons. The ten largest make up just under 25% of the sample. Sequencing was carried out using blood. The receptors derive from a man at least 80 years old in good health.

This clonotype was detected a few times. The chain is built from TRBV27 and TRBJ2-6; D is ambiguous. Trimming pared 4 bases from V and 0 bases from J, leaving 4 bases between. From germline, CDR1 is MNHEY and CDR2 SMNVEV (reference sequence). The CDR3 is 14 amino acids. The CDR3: CASSSRSGANVLTF. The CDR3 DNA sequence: TGTGCCAGCAGTTCCCGCTCTGGGGCCAACGTCCTGACTTTC.

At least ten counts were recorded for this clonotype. The DNA of the CDR3 is TGTGCCAGCTCACCAGAGAGAGAGCAGTTCTTC. Its protein product is CASSPEREQFF. V usage is TRBV18 and J usage is TRBJ2-1; the D is unclear. Per the germline V gene, CDR1 is KGHSH and CDR2 is LQKENI. The ends were cut back, 2 bases at V and 10 bases at J, with 6 bases in the middle. The CDR3 length is 11 residues.

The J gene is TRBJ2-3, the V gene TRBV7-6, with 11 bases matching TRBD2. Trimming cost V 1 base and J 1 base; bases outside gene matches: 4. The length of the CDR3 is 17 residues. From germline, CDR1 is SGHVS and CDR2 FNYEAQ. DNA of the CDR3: TGTGCCAGCAGCTTAGTCGAACTAGCGGGGGGCACAGATACGCAGTATTTT. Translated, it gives CASSLVELAGGTDTQYF.

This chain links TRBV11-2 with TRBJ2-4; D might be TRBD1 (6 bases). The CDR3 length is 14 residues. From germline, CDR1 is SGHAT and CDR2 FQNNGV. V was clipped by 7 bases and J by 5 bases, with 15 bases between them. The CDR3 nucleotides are TGTGCCAGCATCCCCGACAGGCGGGAAAACATTCAGTACTTC. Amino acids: CASIPDRRENIQYF.

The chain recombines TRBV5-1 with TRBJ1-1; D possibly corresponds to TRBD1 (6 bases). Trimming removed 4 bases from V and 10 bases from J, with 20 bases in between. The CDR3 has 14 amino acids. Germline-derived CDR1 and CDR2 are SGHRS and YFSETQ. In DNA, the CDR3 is TGCGCCAGCAGCCCGGGGAGGCAGGGGTTAGGAGCTTTCTTT. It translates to CASSPGRQGLGAFF.

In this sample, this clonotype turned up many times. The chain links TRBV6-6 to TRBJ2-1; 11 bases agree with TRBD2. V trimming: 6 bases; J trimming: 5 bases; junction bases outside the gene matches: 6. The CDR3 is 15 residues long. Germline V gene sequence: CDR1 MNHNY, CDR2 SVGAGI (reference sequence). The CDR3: CASSPSGRNDNEQFF. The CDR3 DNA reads TGTGCCAGCAGCCCTAGCGGGAGGAACGACAATGAGCAGTTCTTC.

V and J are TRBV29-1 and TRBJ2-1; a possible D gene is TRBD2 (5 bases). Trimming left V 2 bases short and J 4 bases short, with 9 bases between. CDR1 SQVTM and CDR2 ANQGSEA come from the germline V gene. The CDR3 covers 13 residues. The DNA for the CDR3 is TGCAGCGTTGAATCGACGGGATACAATGAGCAGTTCTTC. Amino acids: CSVESTGYNEQFF.

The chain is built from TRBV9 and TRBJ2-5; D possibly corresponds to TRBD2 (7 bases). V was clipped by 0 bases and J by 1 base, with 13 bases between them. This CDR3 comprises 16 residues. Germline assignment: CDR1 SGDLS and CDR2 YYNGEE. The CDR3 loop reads CASSVGAGALQETQYF. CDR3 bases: TGTGCCAGCAGCGTAGGCGCGGGGGCCCTCCAAGAGACCCAGTACTTC.

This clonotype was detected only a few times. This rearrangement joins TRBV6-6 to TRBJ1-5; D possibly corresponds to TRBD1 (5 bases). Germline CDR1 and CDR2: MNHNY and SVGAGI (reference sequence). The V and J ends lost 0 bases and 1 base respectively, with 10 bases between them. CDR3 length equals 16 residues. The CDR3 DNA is TGTGCCAGCAGTTACTCAGGGGCCGAAAGCAATCAGCCCCAGCATTTT. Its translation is CASSYSGAESNQPQHF.

CDR3 sequence (DNA): TGTGCCAGCAGCTTCCAAGGACCATCGAACACCGGGGAGCTGTTTTTT. Protein sequence: CASSFQGPSNTGELFF. The rearrangement links TRBV7-3 to TRBJ2-2; the D is unclear. Trimming stripped 3 bases from V and 0 bases from J, with 11 bases between. This CDR3 has 16 amino acids. Per the germline V gene, CDR1 is SGHTA and CDR2 is FQGTGA.

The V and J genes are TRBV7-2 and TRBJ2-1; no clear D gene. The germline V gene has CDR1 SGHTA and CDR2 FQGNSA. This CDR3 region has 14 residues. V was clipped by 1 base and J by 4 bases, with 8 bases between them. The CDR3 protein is CASSLGVVYNEQFF. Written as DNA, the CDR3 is TGTGCCAGCAGCTTAGGGGTAGTGTACAATGAGCAGTTCTTC.

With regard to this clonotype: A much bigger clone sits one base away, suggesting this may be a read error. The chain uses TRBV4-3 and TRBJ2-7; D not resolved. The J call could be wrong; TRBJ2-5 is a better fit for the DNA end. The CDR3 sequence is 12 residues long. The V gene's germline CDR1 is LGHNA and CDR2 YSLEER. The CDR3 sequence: CANSQDRETQYF. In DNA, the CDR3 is TGCGCCAACAGCCAAGATCGCGAGACCCAGTACTTC.

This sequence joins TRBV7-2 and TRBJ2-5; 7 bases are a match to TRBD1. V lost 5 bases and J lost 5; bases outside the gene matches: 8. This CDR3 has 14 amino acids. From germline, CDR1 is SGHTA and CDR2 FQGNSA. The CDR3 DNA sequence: TGTGCCAGCAGCCAAAGACAGGGATGGGAGACCCAGTACTTC. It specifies CASSQRQGWETQYF.

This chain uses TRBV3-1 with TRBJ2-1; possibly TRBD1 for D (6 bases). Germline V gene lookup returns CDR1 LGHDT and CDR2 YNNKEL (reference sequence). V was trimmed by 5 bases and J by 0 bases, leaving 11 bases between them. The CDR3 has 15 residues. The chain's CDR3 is CASSIRQASYNEQFF. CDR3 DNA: TGTGCCAGCAGCATCCGACAGGCCTCCTACAATGAGCAGTTCTTC.

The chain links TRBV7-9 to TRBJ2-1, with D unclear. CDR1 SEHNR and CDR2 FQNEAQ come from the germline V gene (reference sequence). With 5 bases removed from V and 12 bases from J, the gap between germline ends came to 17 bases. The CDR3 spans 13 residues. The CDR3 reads CASSLLGSSLQFF. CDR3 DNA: TGTGCCAGCAGCCTCCTCGGATCAAGTCTGCAGTTCTTC.

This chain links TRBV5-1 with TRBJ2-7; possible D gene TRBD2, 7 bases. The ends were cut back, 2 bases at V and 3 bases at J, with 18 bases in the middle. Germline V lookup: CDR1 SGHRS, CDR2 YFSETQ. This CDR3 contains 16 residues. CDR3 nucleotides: TGCGCCAGCAGCTTCGTTGACGGCGGGGGCGGCTACGAGCAGTACTTC. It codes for CASSFVDGGGGYEQYF. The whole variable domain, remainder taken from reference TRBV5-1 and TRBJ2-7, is KAGVTQTPRYLIKTRGQQVTLSCSPISGHRSVSWYQQTPGQGLQFLFEYFSETQRNKGNFPGRFSGRQFSNSRSEMNVSTLELGDSALYLCASSFVDGGGGYEQYFGPGTRLTVT.

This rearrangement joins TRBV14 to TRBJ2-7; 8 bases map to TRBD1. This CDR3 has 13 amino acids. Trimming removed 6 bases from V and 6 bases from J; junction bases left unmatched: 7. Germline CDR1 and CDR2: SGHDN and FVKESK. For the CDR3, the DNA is TGTGCCAGCAGTCTGGACAGGGCAGGCGAGCAGTACTTC. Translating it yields CASSLDRAGEQYF.

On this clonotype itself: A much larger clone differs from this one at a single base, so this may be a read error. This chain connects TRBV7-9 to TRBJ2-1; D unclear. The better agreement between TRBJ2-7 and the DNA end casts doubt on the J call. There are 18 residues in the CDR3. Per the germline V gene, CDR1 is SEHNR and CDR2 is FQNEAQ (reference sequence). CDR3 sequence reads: CASSWQQGLSLPYNEQYF. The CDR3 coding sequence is TGTGCCAGCAGCTGGCAGCAAGGCTTATCCCTTCCCTACAATGAGCAGTACTTC.

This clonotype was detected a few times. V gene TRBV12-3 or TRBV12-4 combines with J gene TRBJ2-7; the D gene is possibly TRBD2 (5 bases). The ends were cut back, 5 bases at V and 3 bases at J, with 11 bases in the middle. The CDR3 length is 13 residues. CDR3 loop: CASSMDSYYEQYF. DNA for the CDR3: TGTGCCAGCAGTATGGACTCCTACTACGAGCAGTACTTC.

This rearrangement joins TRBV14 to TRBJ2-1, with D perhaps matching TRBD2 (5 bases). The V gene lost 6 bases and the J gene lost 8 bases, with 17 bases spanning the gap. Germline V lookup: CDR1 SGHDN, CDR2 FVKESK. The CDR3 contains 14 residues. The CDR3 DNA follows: TGTGCCAGCAGTCGGGCGGGCCCGGTCGATGAGCAGTTCTTC. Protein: CASSRAGPVDEQFF.

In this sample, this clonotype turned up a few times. The CDR3 DNA reads as TGCGCCAGCAGCCAAGATCGTGCAGCGGGCTCCTACGAGCAGTACTTC. Translated: CASSQDRAAGSYEQYF. The gene calls are TRBV4-1 and TRBJ2-7; tentatively, D is TRBD2 (6 bases). Trimming removed 0 bases at V and 0 bases at J, with 12 bases between. Germline CDR1 MGHRA, CDR2 YSYEKL. CDR3 length: 16 amino acids.

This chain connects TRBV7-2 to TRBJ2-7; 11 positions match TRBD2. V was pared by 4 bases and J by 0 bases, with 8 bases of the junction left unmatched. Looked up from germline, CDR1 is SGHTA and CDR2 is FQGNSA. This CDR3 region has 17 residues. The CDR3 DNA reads TGTGCCAGCAGCTGGGAGACTAGCGGGGAATACTCCTACGAGCAGTACTTC. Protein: CASSWETSGEYSYEQYF.

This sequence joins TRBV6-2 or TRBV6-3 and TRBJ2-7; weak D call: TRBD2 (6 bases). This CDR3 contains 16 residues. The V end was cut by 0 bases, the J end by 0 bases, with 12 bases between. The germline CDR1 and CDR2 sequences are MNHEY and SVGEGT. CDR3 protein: CASSYSEGWRSYEQYF. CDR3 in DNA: TGTGCCAGCAGTTACTCGGAGGGATGGCGCTCCTACGAGCAGTACTTC.

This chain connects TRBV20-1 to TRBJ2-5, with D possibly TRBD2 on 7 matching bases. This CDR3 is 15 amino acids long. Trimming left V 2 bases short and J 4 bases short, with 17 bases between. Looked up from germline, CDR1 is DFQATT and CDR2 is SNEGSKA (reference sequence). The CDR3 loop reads CSARTLTGGRETQYF. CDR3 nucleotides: TGCAGTGCTAGAACACTGACAGGCGGGAGAGAGACCCAGTACTTC.

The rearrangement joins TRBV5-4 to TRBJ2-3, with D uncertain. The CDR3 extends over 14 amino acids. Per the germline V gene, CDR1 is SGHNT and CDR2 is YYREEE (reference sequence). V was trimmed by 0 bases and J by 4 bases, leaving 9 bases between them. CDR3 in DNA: TGTGCCAGCAGCTTGGAAGCGATTGCAGATACGCAGTATTTT. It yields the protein CASSLEAIADTQYF.

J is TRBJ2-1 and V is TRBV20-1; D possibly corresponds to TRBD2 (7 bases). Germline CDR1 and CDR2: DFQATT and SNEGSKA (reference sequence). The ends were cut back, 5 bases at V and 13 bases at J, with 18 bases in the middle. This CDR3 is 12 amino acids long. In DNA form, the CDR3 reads TGCAGTGCTCCCGGGGGGCAGAAGACCCAGTTCTTC. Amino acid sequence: CSAPGGQKTQFF.

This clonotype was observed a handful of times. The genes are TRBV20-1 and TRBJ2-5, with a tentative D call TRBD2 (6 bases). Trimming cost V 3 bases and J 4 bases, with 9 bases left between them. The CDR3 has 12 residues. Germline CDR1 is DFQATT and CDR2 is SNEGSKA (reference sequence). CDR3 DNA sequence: TGCAGTGCTAGCGGGAGAGGAGAGACCCAGTACTTC. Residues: CSASGRGETQYF.

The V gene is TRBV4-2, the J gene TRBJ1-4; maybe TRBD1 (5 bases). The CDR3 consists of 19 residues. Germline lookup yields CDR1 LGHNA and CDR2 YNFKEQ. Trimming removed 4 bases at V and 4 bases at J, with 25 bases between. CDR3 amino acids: CASSRRTGPKQSSNEKLFF. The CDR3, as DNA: TGTGCCAGCAGCCGCAGAACAGGTCCGAAACAAAGTAGTAATGAAAAACTGTTTTTT.